These 9 T cell receptor beta chains came from one sample sequenced in a study of T cells after yellow fever vaccination. In TCRdb, the 5' RACE reads were re-called with MiXCR into one record per CDR3 protein. The data show some 560,000 distinct CDR3 sequences, with about a sixth seen just once and roughly 17% held by the top ten. The sequences come from PBMCs, collected 5 days after the first yellow fever vaccination. The source is a man between 18 and 35 years old who received the YFV17D yellow fever vaccine.

V is TRBV6-2 or TRBV6-3 and J is TRBJ2-5; D is possibly TRBD2 (5 bases). Germline V gene data show CDR1 as MNHEY and CDR2 as SVGEGT. CDR3 length equals 14 residues. Trimming took 2 bases from V and 4 from J, leaving 11 bases between them. The CDR3 region has the DNA TGTGCCAGCAGTTACCTTACCGGAGGAGAGACCCAGTACTTC. Protein: CASSYLTGGETQYF.

The chain combines TRBV12-3 or TRBV12-4 with TRBJ1-2; D call uncertain. Deletions cut 2 bases from V and 4 bases from J, with 8 bases between. The CDR3 contains 13 residues. In DNA form, the CDR3 reads TGTGCCAGCAGTTTAAGCCAGGCCTATGGCTACACCTTC. It translates to CASSLSQAYGYTF.

This chain connects TRBV19 to TRBJ1-1, with no clear D. Per the germline V gene, CDR1 is LNHDA and CDR2 is SQIVND (reference sequence). Trimming stripped 3 bases from V and 7 bases from J, with 9 bases between. The CDR3 consists of 12 residues. The CDR3 protein is CASSIAGGEAFF. The DNA of the CDR3 is TGTGCCAGTAGTATTGCGGGCGGTGAAGCTTTCTTT. Using reference TRBV19 and TRBJ1-1 for the parts outside the CDR3, the full variable domain is DGGITQSPKYLFRKEGQNVTLSCEQNLNHDAMYWYRQDPGQGLRLIYYSQIVNDFQKGDIAEGYSVSREKKESFPLTVTSAQKNPTAFYLCASSIAGGEAFFGQGTRLTVV.

V usage is TRBV20-1 and J usage is TRBJ2-7; 7 bases are a match to TRBD1. The CDR3 spans 14 residues. Germline V lookup: CDR1 DFQATT, CDR2 SNEGSKA (reference sequence). The J segment lost 2 bases and the V segment lost 2 bases, leaving 6 bases of the junction unmatched. CDR3: CSARTQQGAYEQYF. Here the CDR3 DNA reads TGCAGTGCTAGAACTCAGCAGGGGGCCTACGAGCAGTACTTC.

The CDR3 DNA sequence: TGTGCCAGCAGCTACTCCGGGACTAGCGGATACAATGAGCAGTTCTTC. This translates into CASSYSGTSGYNEQFF. The rearrangement joins TRBV7-6 to TRBJ2-1; TRBD2 matches 11 bases. Trimming at V came to 4 bases and at J to 4 bases, leaving 6 bases not matched to a gene. Germline V gene sequence: CDR1 SGHVS, CDR2 FNYEAQ. This CDR3 region has 16 residues.

The rearrangement joins TRBV21-1 to TRBJ2-1; the D call TRBD2 from the table was never checked on the DNA. TRBV21-1 is marked as a pseudogene. The CDR3 is made up of 18 amino acids. CDR3 sequence (DNA): TGTGCCAGCAGCAAAAGAGGTCCCTGCGGGGGCTCCTACAATGAGCAGTTCTTC. This codes for CASSKRGPCGGSYNEQFF.

The table lists this clonotype with a few counts. The J gene is TRBJ1-5, the V gene TRBV27; D remains ambiguous. The CDR3 runs 15 residues. V was cut by 2 bases and J by 5 bases, with 13 bases left in between. From germline, CDR1 is MNHEY and CDR2 SMNVEV (reference sequence). Written as DNA, the CDR3 is TGTGCCAGCAGTTTAGGGCGTCCCCCCGATCAGCCCCAGCATTTT. Residues: CASSLGRPPDQPQHF.

The chain carries TRBV29-1 and TRBJ2-7; D possibly uses TRBD1 or TRBD2 (5 bases each). The CDR3 is made up of 12 amino acids. Germline CDR1 SQVTM, CDR2 ANQGSEA. The ends were cut back, 5 bases at V and 2 bases at J, with 10 bases in the middle. The CDR3 spells CSVLGETYEQYV. In nucleotides, the CDR3 is TGCAGCGTTCTGGGGGAGACCTACGAGCAGTACGTC.

In its sample, this clonotype was seen a few times. The rearrangement uses TRBV5-1 and TRBJ1-2; D may be TRBD1 (5 bases). The CDR3 runs 14 residues. Germline CDR1 SGHRS, CDR2 YFSETQ. V lost 3 bases and J 1 base, leaving 10 bases between the germline ends. CDR3 DNA: TGCGCCAGCAGCTACGACAGCGATAACTATGGCTACACCTTC. Translating it yields CASSYDSDNYGYTF.